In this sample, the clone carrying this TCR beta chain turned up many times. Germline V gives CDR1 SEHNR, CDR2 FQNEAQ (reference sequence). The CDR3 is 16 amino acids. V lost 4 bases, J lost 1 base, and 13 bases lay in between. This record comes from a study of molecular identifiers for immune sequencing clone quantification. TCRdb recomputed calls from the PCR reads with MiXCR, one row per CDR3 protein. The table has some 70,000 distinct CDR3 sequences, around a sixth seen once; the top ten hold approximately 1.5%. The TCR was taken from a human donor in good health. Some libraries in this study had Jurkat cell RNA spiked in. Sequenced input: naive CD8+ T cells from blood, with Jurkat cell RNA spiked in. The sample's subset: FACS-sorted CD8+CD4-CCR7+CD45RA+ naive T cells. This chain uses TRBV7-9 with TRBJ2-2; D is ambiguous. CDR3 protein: CASSSNLGKNTGELFF. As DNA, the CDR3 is TGTGCCAGCAGCTCAAACCTTGGGAAGAACACCGGGGAGCTGTTTTTT.